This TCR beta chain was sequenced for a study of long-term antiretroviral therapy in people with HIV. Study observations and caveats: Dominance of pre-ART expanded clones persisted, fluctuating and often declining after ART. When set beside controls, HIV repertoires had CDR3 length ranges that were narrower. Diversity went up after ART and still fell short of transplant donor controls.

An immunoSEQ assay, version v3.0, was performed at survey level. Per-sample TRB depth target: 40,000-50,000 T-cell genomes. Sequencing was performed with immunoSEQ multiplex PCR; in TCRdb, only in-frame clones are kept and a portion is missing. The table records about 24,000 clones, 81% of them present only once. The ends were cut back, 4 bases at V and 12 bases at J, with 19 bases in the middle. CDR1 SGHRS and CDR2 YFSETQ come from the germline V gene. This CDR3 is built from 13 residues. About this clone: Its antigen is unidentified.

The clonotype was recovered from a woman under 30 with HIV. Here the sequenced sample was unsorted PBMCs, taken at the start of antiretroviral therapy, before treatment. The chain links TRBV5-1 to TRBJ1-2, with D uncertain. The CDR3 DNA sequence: TGCGCCAGCAGCCCGGATGGGAACACCTTCCACACCTTC. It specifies CASSPDGNTFHTF. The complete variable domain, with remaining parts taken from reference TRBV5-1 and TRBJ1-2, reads KAGVTQTPRYLIKTRGQQVTLSCSPISGHRSVSWYQQTPGQGLQFLFEYFSETQRNKGNFPGRFSGRQFSNSRSEMNVSTLELGDSALYLCASSPDGNTFHTFGSGTRLTVV.